This passage covers 11 T cell receptor beta chains from one sample sequenced in a study of tissue T cells after allogeneic stem cell transplantation. The repertoire was sequenced with immunoSEQ multiplex PCR; TCRdb's copy has only in-frame clones and lacks some. The sample has 5,500 to 7,000 clones, under 50% seen once. Stated time point: mouse harvest day 7 after allogeneic transplant. Mouse grafts combined 10^7 T-cell-depleted bone marrow cells with 10^6 splenic CD5+ T cells. Sequencing was performed on gut tissue. Receptors originate from a female BALB/c mouse given C57BL/6 T cells with graft-versus-host disease after an allogeneic hematopoietic cell transplant.

This clone was observed a single time. Genes and germline are mouse. The read is 1 residue too short to cover the CDR3 end, so that end is filled in from the germline J gene. The rearrangement uses TRBV23 and TRBJ1-1; the table's TRBD1 call for D was not verified on the DNA. Germline V gene lookup returns CDR1 KGHTA and CDR2 FQNQQP. The CDR3 is made up of 14 amino acids. The covered CDR3 bases are TGCTCCAGCACCCCTTCAGGGGGGAACACAGAAGTCTTC. Translated, it gives CSSTPSGGNTEVF. The whole CDR3 reads CSSTPSGGNTEVFF.

This clone came up a few times. These gene names are mouse names. The observed sequence ends 1 residue before the CDR3 terminus, with the missing tail filled in from the germline J gene. The V call is TRBV26, the J call TRBJ2-5; D tentatively fits TRBD1 or TRBD2 (5 bases each). Deletions cut 0 bases from V and 5 bases from J, with 6 bases between. Germline V gives CDR1 KGHPV, CDR2 FQNQEV (reference sequence). The CDR3 is made up of 13 amino acids. The covered CDR3 bases are TGTGCCAGCAGTCTGTCAGGGGCAGACACCCAGTAC. It yields the protein CASSLSGADTQY. The whole CDR3 region reads CASSLSGADTQYF.

Concerning this clone itself: Gene labels here are mouse ones. The missing CDR3 end, 1 residue past where the read stops, is filled in from the germline J gene. The V call is TRBV3, the J call TRBJ1-6, with D perhaps matching TRBD1 (5 bases). TRBJ1-6 is known as an ORF, though its function is uncertain. Germline V gives CDR1 SNHLY, CDR2 FYNGKV (reference sequence). Trimming left V 4 bases short and J 0 bases short, with 10 bases between. The CDR3 has 16 residues. CDR3 sequence: CASSYDRSSYNSPLYF. The CDR3 bases that were read are TGTGCCAGCAGCTATGACAGATCTTCCTATAATTCGCCCCTCTAC.

As to this clone: Gene names and germline match the mouse. The observed sequence ends 1 residue before the CDR3 terminus, with the missing tail filled in from the germline J gene. The V gene is TRBV26, the J gene TRBJ2-4, with no clear D. V shed 6 bases and J shed 0 bases, with 7 bases lying between them. CDR1 and CDR2 from the germline V gene are KGHPV and FQNQEV (reference sequence). The CDR3 loop spans 13 amino acids. Partial CDR3 DNA: TGTGCCAGCAGCGGGCCTAGTCAAAACACCTTGTAC. Protein: CASSGPSQNTLY. The full CDR3 protein is CASSGPSQNTLYF.

This clone is termed large. The gene names here belong to mouse. The CDR3 is CASGGHNSDYTF. CDR3 bases read: TGTGCCAGCGGTGGACATAACTCCGACTACACC. The chain joins TRBV13-2 to TRBJ1-2, with D unclear. The CDR3 end is not reached by the read, which stops 1 residue before it; the germline J gene fills it in. The CDR3 sequence is 12 residues long. The V and J ends lost 3 bases and 2 bases respectively, with 5 bases between them. Per germline, CDR1 NNHNN and CDR2 SYGAGS (reference sequence).

This clone is classed as medium-sized. Gene names denote mouse genes. Coverage ceases 1 residue before the CDR3 finishes, and the germline J gene fills in the end. The chain is built from TRBV1 and TRBJ2-5, with TRBD1 matching 9 bases. V shed 3 bases and J 7 bases; nucleotides not matched to a gene: 5. The CDR3 is 14 amino acids. Germline-derived CDR1 and CDR2 are NSQYPW and LRSPGD (reference sequence). The sequenced part of the CDR3 DNA is TGCACCTGCAGTGCCCGACAGGGGGAGAACACCCAGTAC. Its translation: CTCSARQGENTQY. The whole CDR3 protein reads CTCSARQGENTQYF.

As regards this clone: Genes and germline come from the mouse. Read data end 1 residue before the CDR3 end; the end is taken from the germline J gene. V gene TRBV3 combines with J gene TRBJ2-5, with no clear D. V dropped 5 bases and J dropped 0 bases, with 9 bases sitting between them. This CDR3 contains 14 residues. The germline CDR1 and CDR2 sequences are SNHLY and FYNGKV (reference sequence). CDR3 residues: CASSPRINQDTQYF. CDR3 DNA, as far as it was read: TGTGCCAGCAGCCCCCGGATAAACCAAGACACCCAGTAC.

As for this clone: Genes and germline come from the mouse. The read comes to an end 1 residue before the CDR3 does, leaving the germline J gene to fill in the end. The chain links TRBV23 to TRBJ2-4; the DNA was not compared with TRBD2, the D call given in the table. Germline CDR1 is KGHTA and CDR2 is FQNQQP. The CDR3 totals 17 residues. CDR3 in amino acids: CSSSHRDWGGSQNTLYF. The CDR3 bases that were read are TGCTCCAGCAGTCACCGGGACTGGGGGGGTAGTCAAAACACCTTGTAC. The full variable domain, with the rest looked up from reference TRBV23 and TRBJ2-4, is DAAVTQKPRYLIKMKGQEAEMKCIPEKGHTAVFWYQQKQSKELKFLIYFQNQQPLDQIDMVKERFSAVCPSSSLCSLGIRTCEAEDSALYLCSSSHRDWGGSQNTLYFGAGTRLSVL.

This clone is judged medium-sized. Genes and germline are mouse. The read ends 1 residue early relative to the CDR3; the germline J gene fills the gap. The J gene is TRBJ1-4, the V gene TRBV26; no firm D call. The CDR3 consists of 15 residues. V lost 2 bases to trimming and J lost 0 bases, with 7 bases between them. In germline, CDR1 is KGHPV, CDR2 FQNQEV (reference sequence). The CDR3 bases that were read are TGTGCCAGCAGTCTGGAACAGATTTCCAACGAAAGATTATTT. Amino acids: CASSLEQISNERLF. The whole CDR3 is CASSLEQISNERLFF.

To note about this clone: All gene names here are mouse names. The read ends 1 residue shy of where the CDR3 ends; the end is completed using the germline J gene. The rearrangement links TRBV23 to TRBJ2-1; the table's D gene call, TRBD1, was not cross checked with the DNA. Germline lookup yields CDR1 KGHTA and CDR2 FQNQQP. This CDR3 has 13 amino acids. The DNA read from the CDR3 is TGCTCCAGCAGCCCACAGGGCTATGCTGAGCAGTTC. It codes for CSSSPQGYAEQF. The complete CDR3 protein is CSSSPQGYAEQFF.

This clone is classed as large (0.1 to 1%). These gene names are mouse names. The CDR3 end is not reached by the read, which stops 1 residue before it; the germline J gene fills it in. This chain links TRBV31 with TRBJ2-1; 10 nucleotides line up with TRBD2. From germline, CDR1 is GKSSPN and CDR2 SITVG. V gave up 3 bases and J gave up 0 bases; unmatched junction bases: 2. CDR3 length: 15 amino acids. The CDR3 protein is CAWRTGGRNYAEQFF. The DNA read from the CDR3 is TGTGCCTGGAGGACTGGGGGGCGTAACTATGCTGAGCAGTTC. The full variable domain, rest sourced from reference TRBV31 and TRBJ2-1, is AQTIHQWPVAEIKAVGSPLSLGCTIKGKSSPNLYWYWQATGGTLQQLFYSITVGQVESVVQLNLSASRPKDDQFILSTEKLLLSHSGFYLCAWRTGGRNYAEQFFGPGTRLTVL.